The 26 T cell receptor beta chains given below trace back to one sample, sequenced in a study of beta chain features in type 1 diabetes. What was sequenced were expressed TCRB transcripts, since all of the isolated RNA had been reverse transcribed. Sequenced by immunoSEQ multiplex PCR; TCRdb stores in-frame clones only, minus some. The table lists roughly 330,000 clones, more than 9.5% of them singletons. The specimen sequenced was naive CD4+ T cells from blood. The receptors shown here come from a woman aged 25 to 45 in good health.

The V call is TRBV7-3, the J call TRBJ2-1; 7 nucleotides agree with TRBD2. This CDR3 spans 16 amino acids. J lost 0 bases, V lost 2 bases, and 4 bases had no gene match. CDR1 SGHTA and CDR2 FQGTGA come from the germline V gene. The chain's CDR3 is CASSLAGDGSYNEQFF. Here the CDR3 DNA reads TGTGCCAGCAGCTTAGCGGGGGACGGCTCCTACAATGAGCAGTTCTTC.

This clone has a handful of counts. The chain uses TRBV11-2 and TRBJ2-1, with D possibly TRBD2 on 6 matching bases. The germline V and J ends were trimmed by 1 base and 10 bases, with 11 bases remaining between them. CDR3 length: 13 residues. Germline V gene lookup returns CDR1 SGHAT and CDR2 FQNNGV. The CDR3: CASSLGMAGEQFF. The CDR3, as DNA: TGTGCCAGCAGCTTAGGGATGGCGGGGGAGCAGTTCTTC.

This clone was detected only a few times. CDR3 in DNA: TGTGCCAGCAGCTTCGGACAGGCGCAAGAGACCCAGTACTTC. It yields the protein CASSFGQAQETQYF. The chain uses TRBV5-4 and TRBJ2-5; 7 bases are a match to TRBD1. The trim removed 2 bases at V and 2 bases at J, leaving 3 bases unmatched. This CDR3 region has 14 residues. CDR1 is SGHNT and CDR2 is YYREEE in the germline V gene (reference sequence).

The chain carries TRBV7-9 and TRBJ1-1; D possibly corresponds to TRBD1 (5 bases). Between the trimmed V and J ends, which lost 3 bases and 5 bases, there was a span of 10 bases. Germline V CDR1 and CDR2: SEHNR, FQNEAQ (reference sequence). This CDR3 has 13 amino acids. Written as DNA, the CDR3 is TGTGCCAGCAGCTTTGGGGGAGGGACTGAAGCTTTCTTT. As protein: CASSFGGGTEAFF.

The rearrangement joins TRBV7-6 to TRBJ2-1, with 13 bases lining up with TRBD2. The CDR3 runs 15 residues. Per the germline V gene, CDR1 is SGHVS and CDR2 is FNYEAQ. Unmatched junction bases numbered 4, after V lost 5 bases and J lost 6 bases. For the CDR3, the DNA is TGTGCCAGCAGCCCCGGGACTAGCGGGGCCAATGAGCAGTTCTTC. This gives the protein CASSPGTSGANEQFF.

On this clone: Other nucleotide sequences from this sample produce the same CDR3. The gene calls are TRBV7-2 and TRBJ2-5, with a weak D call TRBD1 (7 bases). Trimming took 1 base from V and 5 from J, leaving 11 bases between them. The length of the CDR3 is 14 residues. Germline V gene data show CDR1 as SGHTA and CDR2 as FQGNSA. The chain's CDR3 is CASSLGGGGETQYF. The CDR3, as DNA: TGTGCCAGCAGCTTAGGTGGAGGGGGCGAGACCCAGTACTTC.

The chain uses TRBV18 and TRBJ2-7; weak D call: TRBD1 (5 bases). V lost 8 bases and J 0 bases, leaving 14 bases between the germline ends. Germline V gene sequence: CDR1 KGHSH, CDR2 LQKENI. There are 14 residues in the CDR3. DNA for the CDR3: TGTGCCAGCCGTAATGCAGGGAACTCCTACGAGCAGTACTTC. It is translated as CASRNAGNSYEQYF.

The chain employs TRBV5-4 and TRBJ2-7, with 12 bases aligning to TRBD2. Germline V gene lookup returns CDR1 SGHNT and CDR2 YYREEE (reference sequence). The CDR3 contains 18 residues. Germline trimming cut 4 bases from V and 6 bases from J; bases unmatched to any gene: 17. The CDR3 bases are TGTGCCAGCAGCCCCCCTGGTCTAGCGGGAGGGCGAGTCTCCGAGCAGTACTTC. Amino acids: CASSPPGLAGGRVSEQYF.

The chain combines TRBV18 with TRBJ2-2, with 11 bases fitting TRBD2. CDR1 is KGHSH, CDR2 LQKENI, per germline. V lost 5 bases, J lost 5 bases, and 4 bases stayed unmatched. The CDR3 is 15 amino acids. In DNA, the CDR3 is TGTGCCAGCTCAACTAGCGGGGGTCCTACCGGGGAGCTGTTTTTT. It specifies CASSTSGGPTGELFF.

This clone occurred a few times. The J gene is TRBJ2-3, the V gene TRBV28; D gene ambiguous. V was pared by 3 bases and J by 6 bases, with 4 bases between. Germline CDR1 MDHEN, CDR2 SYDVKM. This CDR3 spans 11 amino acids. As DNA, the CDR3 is TGTGCCAGCAGTTTCGGGGATACGCAGTATTTT. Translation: CASSFGDTQYF.

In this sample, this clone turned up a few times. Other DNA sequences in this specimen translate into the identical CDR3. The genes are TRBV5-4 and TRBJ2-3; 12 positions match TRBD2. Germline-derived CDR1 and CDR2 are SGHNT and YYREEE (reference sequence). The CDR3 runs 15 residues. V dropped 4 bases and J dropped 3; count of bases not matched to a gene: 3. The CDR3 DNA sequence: TGTGCCAGCAGCCCGACTAGCGGGAGTACAGATACGCAGTATTTT. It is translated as CASSPTSGSTDTQYF.

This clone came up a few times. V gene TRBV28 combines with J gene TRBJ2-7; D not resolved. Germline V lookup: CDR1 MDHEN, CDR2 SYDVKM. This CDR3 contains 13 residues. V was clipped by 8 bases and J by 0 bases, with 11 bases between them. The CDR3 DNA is TGTGCCAGCTCCCGGGTTAGCTCCTACGAGCAGTACTTC. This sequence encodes CASSRVSSYEQYF.

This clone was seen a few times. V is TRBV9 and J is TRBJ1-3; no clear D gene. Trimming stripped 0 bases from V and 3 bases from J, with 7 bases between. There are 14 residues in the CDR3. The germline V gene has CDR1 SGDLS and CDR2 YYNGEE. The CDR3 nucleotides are TGTGCCAGCAGCGTAGAAGCTTTTGGAAACACCATATATTTT. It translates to CASSVEAFGNTIYF.

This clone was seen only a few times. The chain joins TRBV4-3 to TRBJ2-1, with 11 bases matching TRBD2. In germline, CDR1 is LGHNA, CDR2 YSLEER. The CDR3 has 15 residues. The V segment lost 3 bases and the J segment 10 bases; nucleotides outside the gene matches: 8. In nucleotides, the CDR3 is TGCGCCAGCAGCCAGTTACCGGGACTAGCGGAAGAGCAGTTCTTC. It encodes CASSQLPGLAEEQFF.

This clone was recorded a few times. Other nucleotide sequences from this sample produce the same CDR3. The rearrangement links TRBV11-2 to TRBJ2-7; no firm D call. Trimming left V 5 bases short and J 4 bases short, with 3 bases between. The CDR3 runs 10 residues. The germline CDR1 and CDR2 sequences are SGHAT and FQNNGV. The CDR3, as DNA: TGTGCCAGCAGCCATTACGAGCAGTACTTC. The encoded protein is CASSHYEQYF.

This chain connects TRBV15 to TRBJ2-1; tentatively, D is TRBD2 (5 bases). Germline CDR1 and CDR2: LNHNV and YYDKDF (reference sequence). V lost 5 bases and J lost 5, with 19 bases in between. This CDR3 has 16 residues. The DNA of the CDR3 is TGTGCCACCAGCGAAACCACTCGCGGGTCCAACAATGAGCAGTTCTTC. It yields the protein CATSETTRGSNNEQFF.

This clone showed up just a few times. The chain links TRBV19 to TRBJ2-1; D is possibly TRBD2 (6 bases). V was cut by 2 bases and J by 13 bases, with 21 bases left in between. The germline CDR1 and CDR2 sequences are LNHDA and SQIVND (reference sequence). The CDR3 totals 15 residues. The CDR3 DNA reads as TGTGCCAGTAGTATATTATCGGGACTCCAGATGAACCAGTTCTTC. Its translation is CASSILSGLQMNQFF.

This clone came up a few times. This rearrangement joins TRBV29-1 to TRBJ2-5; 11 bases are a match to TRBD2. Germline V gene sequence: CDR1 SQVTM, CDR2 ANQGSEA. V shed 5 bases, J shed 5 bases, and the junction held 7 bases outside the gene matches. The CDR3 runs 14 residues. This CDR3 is CSVMVAGGPETQYF. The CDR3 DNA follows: TGCAGCGTTATGGTAGCGGGAGGGCCGGAGACCCAGTACTTC.

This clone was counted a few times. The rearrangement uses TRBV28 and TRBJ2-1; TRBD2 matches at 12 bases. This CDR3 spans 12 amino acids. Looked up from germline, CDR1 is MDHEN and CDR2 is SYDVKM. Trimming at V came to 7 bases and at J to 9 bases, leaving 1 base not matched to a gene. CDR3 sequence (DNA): TGTGCCAGCACTAGCGGGAGGGGTGAGCAGTTCTTC. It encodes CASTSGRGEQFF. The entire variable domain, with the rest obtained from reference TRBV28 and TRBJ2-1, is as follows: DVKVTQSSRYLVKRTGEKVFLECVQDMDHENMFWYRQDPGLGLRLIYFSYDVKMKEKGDIPEGYSVSREKKERFSLILESASTNQTSMYLCASTSGRGEQFFGPGTRLTVL.

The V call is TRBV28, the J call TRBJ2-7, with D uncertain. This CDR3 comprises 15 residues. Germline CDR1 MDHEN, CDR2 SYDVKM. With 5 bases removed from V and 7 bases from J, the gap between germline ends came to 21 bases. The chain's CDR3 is CASSLQEQIRTEQYF. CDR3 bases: TGTGCCAGCAGTCTCCAAGAACAGATACGAACGGAGCAGTACTTC.

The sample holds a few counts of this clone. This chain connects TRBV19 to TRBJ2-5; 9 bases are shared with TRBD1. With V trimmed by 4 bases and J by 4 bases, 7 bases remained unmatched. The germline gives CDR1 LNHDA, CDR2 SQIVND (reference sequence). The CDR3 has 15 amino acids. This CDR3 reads CASSRKQGARETQYF. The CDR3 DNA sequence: TGTGCCAGTAGTAGGAAACAGGGGGCTCGAGAGACCCAGTACTTC.

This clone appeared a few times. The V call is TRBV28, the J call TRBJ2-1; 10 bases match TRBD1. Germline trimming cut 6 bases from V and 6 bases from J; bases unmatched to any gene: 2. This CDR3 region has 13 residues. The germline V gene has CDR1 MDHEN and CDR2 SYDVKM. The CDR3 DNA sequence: TGTGCCAGCAGGCGGACAGGGGGCAATGAGCAGTTCTTC. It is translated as CASRRTGGNEQFF.

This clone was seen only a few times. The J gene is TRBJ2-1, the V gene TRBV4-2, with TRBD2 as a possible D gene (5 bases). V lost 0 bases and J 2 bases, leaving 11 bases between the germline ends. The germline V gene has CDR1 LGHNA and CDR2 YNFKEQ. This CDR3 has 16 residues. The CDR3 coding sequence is TGTGCCAGCAGCCAAGAAGGGCTAGCCCCCTACAATGAGCAGTTCTTC. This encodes CASSQEGLAPYNEQFF.

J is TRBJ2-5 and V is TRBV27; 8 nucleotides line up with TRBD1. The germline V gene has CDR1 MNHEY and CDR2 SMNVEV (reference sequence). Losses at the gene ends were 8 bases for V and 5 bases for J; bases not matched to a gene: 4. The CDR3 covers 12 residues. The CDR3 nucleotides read TGTGCCAGCTCAGGGGGCGGGGAGACCCAGTACTTC. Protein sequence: CASSGGGETQYF.

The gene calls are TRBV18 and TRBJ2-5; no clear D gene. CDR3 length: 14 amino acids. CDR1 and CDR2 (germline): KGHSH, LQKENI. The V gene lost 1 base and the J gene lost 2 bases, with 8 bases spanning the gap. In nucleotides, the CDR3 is TGTGCCAGCTCACCACTGGCTCCTCAAGAGACCCAGTACTTC. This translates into CASSPLAPQETQYF.

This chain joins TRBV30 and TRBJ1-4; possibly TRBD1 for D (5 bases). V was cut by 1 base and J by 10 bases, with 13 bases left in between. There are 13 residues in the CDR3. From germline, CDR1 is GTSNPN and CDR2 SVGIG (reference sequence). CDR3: CAWSAGSGGKLFF. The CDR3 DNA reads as TGTGCCTGGAGTGCAGGGTCGGGTGGAAAACTGTTTTTT.